A selection of T cell receptor beta chains follows, all from one sample in a study of blood T cell repertoires in COVID-19. Produced via immunoSEQ multiplex PCR; TCRdb's table is partial and in-frame only. Among under 9,000 clones listed, 80% to 90% were seen once. The sequencing input was peripheral blood. The receptor source for this set is a human donor with active COVID-19. The donor label of this sample is uncertain. CDR3s include the opening cysteine and the closing phenylalanine or tryptophan. D genes are given only for firm matches. A row's size may be missing; if present it is once, few, many or a size class.

V gene: TRBV12-3/TRBV12-4; clone size: NA; J gene: TRBJ2-5; D gene: TRBD2; CDR3 DNA: TGTGCCAGCACTTTCGGGGGGATGGAGACCCAGTACTTC; CDR3 protein: CASTFGGMETQYF
V gene: TRBV9; clone size: NA; J gene: TRBJ2-5; D gene: TRBD2; CDR3 DNA: TGTGCCAGCAGCTCTAGCGGGGGTCGAGAGACCCAGTACTTC; CDR3 protein: CASSSSGGRETQYF
V gene: TRBV30; clone size: NA; J gene: TRBJ1-1; D gene: NA; CDR3 DNA: TGTGCCTGGAGTGTTGAGGGTATTGGGACTGAAGCTTTCTTT; CDR3 protein: CAWSVEGIGTEAFF
V gene: TRBV5-5; clone size: NA; J gene: TRBJ2-5; D gene: NA; CDR3 DNA: TGTGCCAGCAGCTTGGGGCTGGACCAAGAGACCCAGTACTTC; CDR3 protein: CASSLGLDQETQYF
V gene: TRBV29-1; clone size: NA; J gene: TRBJ2-1; D gene: TRBD2; CDR3 DNA: TGCAGCACCATAGCGGGATACTCCTACAATGAGCAGTTCTTC; CDR3 protein: CSTIAGYSYNEQFF
V gene: TRBV10-2; clone size: NA; J gene: TRBJ2-7; D gene: TRBD2; CDR3 DNA: TGCGCCAGCAGGGCTAGCGGCCCCCCCTACGAGCAGTACTTC; CDR3 protein: CASRASGPPYEQYF
V gene: TRBV7-2; clone size: once; J gene: TRBJ2-7; D gene: TRBD2; CDR3 DNA: TGTGCCAGCAGTTTTACCGGGACTAGCGGGGTTGCTGCCTACGAGCAGTACTTC; CDR3 protein: CASSFTGTSGVAAYEQYF
V gene: TRBV6-5; clone size: once; J gene: TRBJ1-2; D gene: TRBD1; CDR3 DNA: TGTGCCAGCAGAGCGGGACAGGGGGCTTGGGGCTACACCTTC; CDR3 protein: CASRAGQGAWGYTF
V gene: TRBV4-3; clone size: NA; J gene: TRBJ1-5; D gene: NA; CDR3 DNA: TGCGCCAGCAGCCAAAACCCAGGGCGACCCGATCAGCCCCAGCATTTT; CDR3 protein: CASSQNPGRPDQPQHF
V gene: TRBV5-6; clone size: NA; J gene: TRBJ2-7; D gene: NA; CDR3 DNA: TGTGCCAGCAGCCCTCCAGGGTATAGGGGCGAGCAGTACTTC; CDR3 protein: CASSPPGYRGEQYF
V gene: TRBV6-6; clone size: NA; J gene: TRBJ1-5; D gene: NA; CDR3 DNA: TGTGCCAGCAGTTACTCTCTCCCTAGCAATCAGCCCCAGCATTTT; CDR3 protein: CASSYSLPSNQPQHF
V gene: TRBV29-1; clone size: NA; J gene: TRBJ2-7; D gene: TRBD1; CDR3 DNA: TGCAGCGTTTCCCTCGGGGGACAGGTTGAGGAGCAGTACTTC; CDR3 protein: CSVSLGGQVEEQYF
V gene: TRBV24-1; clone size: NA; J gene: TRBJ2-7; D gene: NA; CDR3 DNA: TGTGCCACCAGTGACGCCACTATCTCCTACGAGCAGTACTTC; CDR3 protein: CATSDATISYEQYF
V gene: TRBV11-3; clone size: NA; J gene: TRBJ2-3; D gene: NA; CDR3 DNA: TGTGCCAGCAGCTGGACTGGCGGGCCCAACACAGATACGCAGTATTTT; CDR3 protein: CASSWTGGPNTDTQYF
V gene: TRBV15; clone size: NA; J gene: TRBJ1-1; D gene: NA; CDR3 DNA: TGTGCCACCAGCAGAGATCTGCGAGTAATGAACACTGAAGCTTTCTTT; CDR3 protein: CATSRDLRVMNTEAFF
V gene: TRBV19; clone size: NA; J gene: TRBJ1-1; D gene: NA; CDR3 DNA: TGTGCCAGTAGTATGAGGGGGACCACGTTTTCGAACACTGAAGCTTTCTTT; CDR3 protein: CASSMRGTTFSNTEAFF
V gene: TRBV10-1; clone size: NA; J gene: TRBJ2-4; D gene: NA; CDR3 DNA: TGCGCCAGCAGTGAAGGTCGGCAGGGCAAAAACATTCAGTACTTC; CDR3 protein: CASSEGRQGKNIQYF
V gene: TRBV6-1; clone size: NA; J gene: TRBJ2-5; D gene: NA; CDR3 DNA: TGTGCCAGCAGTGACCTGGAGACCCAGTACTTC; CDR3 protein: CASSDLETQYF
V gene: TRBV6-5; clone size: NA; J gene: TRBJ2-7; D gene: TRBD1; CDR3 DNA: TGTGCCAGCGGAGCACTTCCAGACAGGGCCCTCGAGCAGTACTTC; CDR3 protein: CASGALPDRALEQYF
V gene: TRBV27; clone size: NA; J gene: TRBJ2-3; D gene: TRBD2; CDR3 DNA: TGTGCCAGCAGTTTATACGCAGGTGGGAGGGGTACAGATACGCAGTATTTT; CDR3 protein: CASSLYAGGRGTDTQYF
V gene: TRBV27; clone size: NA; J gene: TRBJ2-3; D gene: TRBD2; CDR3 DNA: TGTGCCAGCCGACTAGCGGGAACAGATACGCAGTATTTT; CDR3 protein: CASRLAGTDTQYF
V gene: TRBV21-1; clone size: NA; J gene: TRBJ2-7; D gene: NA; CDR3 DNA: TGTGCCAGCAGCAAAGTGCAGGGGGAGGTAGGCTACGAGCAGTACTTC; CDR3 protein: CASSKVQGEVGYEQYF
V gene: TRBV19; clone size: NA; J gene: TRBJ2-2; D gene: NA; CDR3 DNA: TGTGCCAGTAGTACGGACACCGGGGAGCTGTTTTTT; CDR3 protein: CASSTDTGELFF
V gene: TRBV5-5; clone size: NA; J gene: TRBJ1-5; D gene: NA; CDR3 DNA: TGTGCCAGCAGCTTGACGGGGGTGTGGCCCCAGCATTTT; CDR3 protein: CASSLTGVWPQHF
V gene: TRBV5-6; clone size: NA; J gene: TRBJ2-1; D gene: NA; CDR3 DNA: TGTGCCAGCAGCTACGGTTCCAACAATGAGCAGTTCTTC; CDR3 protein: CASSYGSNNEQFF
V gene: TRBV3-1/TRBV3-2; clone size: NA; J gene: TRBJ1-5; D gene: NA; CDR3 DNA: TGTGCCAGCAGCCAAGCCGGGAGCCGCAATCAGCCCCAGCATTTT; CDR3 protein: CASSQAGSRNQPQHF
V gene: TRBV5-1; clone size: NA; J gene: TRBJ1-4; D gene: NA; CDR3 DNA: TGCGCCAGCAGGGGGCGGGGGACACCGGGTGAAAAACTGTTTTTT; CDR3 protein: CASRGRGTPGEKLFF
V gene: TRBV29-1; clone size: NA; J gene: TRBJ2-1; D gene: NA; CDR3 DNA: TGCAGCGCTACCGGGTTCCGACCTAACAATGAGCAGTTCTTC; CDR3 protein: CSATGFRPNNEQFF
V gene: TRBV7-2; clone size: few; J gene: TRBJ1-3; D gene: NA; CDR3 DNA: TGTGCCAGCAGCCCCTTTTCCTCTGGAAACACCATATATTTT; CDR3 protein: CASSPFSSGNTIYF